A selection of T cell receptor beta chains follows, all from one sample in a study of spatial heterogeneity in lung cancer. MiXCR, run by TCRdb on the 5' RACE reads, gives a single entry per CDR3 protein. This sample carries about 120,000 distinct CDR3 sequences, over 9% of them seen once, and the ten largest clones take 16%. This specimen was PBMCs, taken at follow-up. The receptors derive from a male donor with early-stage non-small cell lung cancer. The CDR3 runs from the conserved cysteine through the conserved F or W. The D gene is left open where the match is weak. The listing skips clone size in some rows; elsewhere it reads once, few, many or a size class.

d_gene	v_gene	j_gene	abundance	CDR3nt	CDR3aa
.	TRBV20-1	TRBJ1-1	few	TGCAGTGCTAGAGTTCAGGGTCCAGGTGAAGCTTTCTTT	CSARVQGPGEAFF
.	TRBV18	TRBJ1-2	.	TGTGCCAGCTCACCCGTAAAAAGGGAAAACTATGGCTACACCTTC	CASSPVKRENYGYTF
.	TRBV2	TRBJ1-2	.	TGTGCCAGCAGTCCCCAGTTAAACTATGGCTACACCTTC	CASSPQLNYGYTF
.	TRBV28	TRBJ2-7	few	TGTGCCAGCAGTAGACACGTTTCCTACGAGCAGTACTTC	CASSRHVSYEQYF
TRBD2	TRBV6-2/TRBV6-3	TRBJ2-4	.	TGTGCCAGCAGTACTCGGGGAGGGCCCGGCAAAAACATTCAGTACTTC	CASSTRGGPGKNIQYF
.	TRBV7-2	TRBJ2-3	many	TGTGCCAGCAGCCGTAGGGGCGCTGGCACAGATACGCAGTATTTT	CASSRRGAGTDTQYF
.	TRBV28	TRBJ2-6	.	TGTGCCAGCAGTTTCGCAGGGAACCTTGGGGCCAACGTCCTGACTTTC	CASSFAGNLGANVLTF
TRBD1	TRBV28	TRBJ2-3	.	TGTGCCAGCAGCCCGGGACAGCACACAGATACGCAGTATTTT	CASSPGQHTDTQYF
.	TRBV4-2	TRBJ2-3	few	TGTGCCAGCAGCCAAAAGCAGGGGGGGAGCACAGATACGCAGTATTTT	CASSQKQGGSTDTQYF
.	TRBV29-1	TRBJ1-1	many	TGCAGCGTTGATGGGGGAGTCATGAACACTGAAGCTTTCTTT	CSVDGGVMNTEAFF
.	TRBV7-3	TRBJ2-7	.	TGTGCCAGCAGCACTATGACCGATGGCGTTAACTACGAGCAGTACTTC	CASSTMTDGVNYEQYF
.	TRBV12-3/TRBV12-4	TRBJ1-1	.	TGTGCCAGCATTCGACAGGTCATGAACACTGAAGCTTTCTTT	CASIRQVMNTEAFF
TRBD2	TRBV18	TRBJ2-5	.	TGTGCCAGCTCACCAACTAGCGCTCAAGAGACCCAGTACTTC	CASSPTSAQETQYF
.	TRBV25-1	TRBJ1-1	few	TGTGCCAGCAGTGTGGCAGAACCGAACACTGAAGCTTTCTTT	CASSVAEPNTEAFF
.	TRBV5-1	TRBJ2-3	many	TGCGCCAGCAGCACTACCTTCACAGATACGCAGTATTTT	CASSTTFTDTQYF
.	TRBV10-3	TRBJ2-5	few	TGTGCCATCAGTGAGGCGGCAGCCCCCCAGTACTTC	CAISEAAAPQYF
.	TRBV12-3/TRBV12-4	TRBJ2-2	.	TGTGCCAGCAGTTTGTCCAGGGGCCGGACCGGGGAGCTGTTTTTT	CASSLSRGRTGELFF